Below, 25 T cell receptor beta chains from the same sample are listed, as sequenced in a study of blood T cell repertoires in COVID-19. Assay used: immunoSEQ multiplex PCR; TCRdb lists only in-frame clones, some missing. The top ten hold less than 3.5% of the sample, which has 150,000 to 200,000 clones, 86% seen once. The material sequenced was peripheral blood. The receptor source for this set is a man between 65 and 79 years old with acute or convalescent COVID-19.

The rearrangement uses TRBV6-6 and TRBJ1-2, with D unclear. CDR1 MNHNY and CDR2 SVGAGI come from the germline V gene (reference sequence). This CDR3 region has 15 residues. V shed 0 bases and J shed 0 bases, with 8 bases lying between them. The CDR3 DNA reads as TGTGCCAGCAGTTACTCGGAGGATTCTAACTATGGCTACACCTTC. It codes for CASSYSEDSNYGYTF.

V gene TRBV28 combines with J gene TRBJ2-1; D may be TRBD1 (6 bases). Germline lookup yields CDR1 MDHEN and CDR2 SYDVKM. Trimming removed 4 bases from V and 8 bases from J, with 12 bases in between. There are 13 residues in the CDR3. CDR3 DNA: TGTGCCAGCAGTTCCCAACAGGGCGATGAGCAGTTCTTC. Its protein is CASSSQQGDEQFF.

The chain carries TRBV5-1 and TRBJ2-5; 8 positions agree with TRBD1. This CDR3 comprises 14 residues. The germline CDR1 and CDR2 sequences are SGHRS and YFSETQ. Germline trimming cut 0 bases from V and 12 bases from J; bases unmatched to any gene: 10. Written as DNA, the CDR3 is TGCGCCAGCAGCTTGGCCCCGGGACAGGTCACCGAGTACTTC. The encoded protein is CASSLAPGQVTEYF.

The rearrangement uses TRBV7-9 and TRBJ1-2; tentatively, D is TRBD1 (6 bases). The CDR3 consists of 13 residues. Trimming pared 5 bases from V and 4 bases from J, leaving 11 bases between. Germline lookup yields CDR1 SEHNR and CDR2 FQNEAQ (reference sequence). The chain's CDR3 is CASSPTGPYGYTF. The CDR3, as DNA: TGTGCCAGCAGCCCAACAGGGCCCTATGGCTACACCTTC.

This rearrangement joins TRBV30 to TRBJ2-7; D not resolved. Germline values: CDR1 GTSNPN, CDR2 SVGIG (reference sequence). This CDR3 spans 13 amino acids. Trimming removed 0 bases from V and 5 bases from J, with 11 bases in between. The CDR3 DNA sequence: TGTGCCTGGAGTGTAACGGGTTGGAACGAGCAGTACTTC. It codes for CAWSVTGWNEQYF.

This chain connects TRBV9 to TRBJ2-2; no firm D call. CDR1 and CDR2 from the germline V gene are SGDLS and YYNGEE. The V end was cut by 1 base, the J end by 8 bases, with 18 bases between. The CDR3 is 16 residues long. Here the CDR3 reads CASSVSYASSSGELFF. The CDR3 DNA follows: TGTGCCAGCAGCGTAAGTTACGCTTCTTCGAGTGGGGAGCTGTTTTTT.

The gene calls are TRBV9 and TRBJ1-2, with D uncertain. CDR3 size: 13 residues. Germline V gene sequence: CDR1 SGDLS, CDR2 YYNGEE. The ends were cut back, 0 bases at V and 6 bases at J, with 9 bases in the middle. In DNA form, the CDR3 reads TGTGCCAGCAGCGTAGACACAGCCGATGGCTACACCTTC. Its translation is CASSVDTADGYTF.

This clone turned up a few times. The same CDR3 is also encoded by other DNA sequences in this sample. This chain links TRBV5-4 with TRBJ1-3; possible D gene TRBD1, 6 bases. The V end was cut by 4 bases, the J end by 2 bases, with 10 bases between. Per the germline V gene, CDR1 is SGHNT and CDR2 is YYREEE (reference sequence). The CDR3 is 14 amino acids. CDR3 region: CASSPGGPGNTIYF. CDR3 DNA: TGTGCCAGCAGCCCGGGGGGGCCTGGAAACACCATATATTTT.

In its sample, this clone was seen once. The rearrangement joins TRBV9 to TRBJ2-1, with TRBD2 identical over 9 bases. This CDR3 is built from 15 residues. CDR1 and CDR2 from the germline V gene are SGDLS and YYNGEE. The V gene end was trimmed by 0 bases and the J gene end by 8 bases; junction bases not matched to a gene: 6. DNA for the CDR3: TGTGCCAGCAGCGTAGGTAGCGGGAGTACCGATGAGCAGTTCTTC. Residues: CASSVGSGSTDEQFF.

The chain employs TRBV2 and TRBJ2-1, with 7 bases that match TRBD2. This CDR3 is built from 14 residues. V gave up 3 bases and J gave up 4 bases; unmatched junction bases: 3. Germline V gene data show CDR1 as SNHLY and CDR2 as FYNNEI. CDR3 in amino acids: CASSDQRGYNEQFF. For the CDR3, the DNA is TGTGCCAGCAGTGACCAGCGGGGATACAATGAGCAGTTCTTC.

The V and J genes are TRBV2 and TRBJ1-1, with D possibly matching TRBD1 (5 bases). Germline CDR1 reads SNHLY; CDR2 reads FYNNEI. CDR3 length: 13 amino acids. Trimming removed 5 bases at V and 5 bases at J, with 12 bases between. Written as DNA, the CDR3 is TGTGCCAGCAGTCGGACACTACTAACTGAAGCTTTCTTT. Amino acid sequence: CASSRTLLTEAFF.

This clone was seen a few times. The chain has TRBV4-1 and TRBJ2-3; weak D call: TRBD1 (6 bases). Trimming took 1 base from V and 1 from J, leaving 9 bases between them. The CDR3 extends over 15 amino acids. Per germline, CDR1 MGHRA and CDR2 YSYEKL. The CDR3 loop is CASSQGAGGTDTQYF. CDR3 sequence (DNA): TGCGCCAGCAGCCAAGGGGCAGGGGGCACAGATACGCAGTATTTT.

This clone was recorded once. The CDR3 loop reads CSVVPPEYQETQYF. The CDR3, as DNA: TGCAGCGTTGTCCCGCCGGAGTACCAAGAGACCCAGTACTTC. The J gene is TRBJ2-5, the V gene TRBV29-1; D is unresolved. The germline V and J ends were trimmed by 4 bases and 0 bases, with 12 bases remaining between them. This CDR3 has 14 amino acids. Germline loops: CDR1 SQVTM, CDR2 ANQGSEA.

The chain joins TRBV6-5 to TRBJ1-2, with unresolved D. CDR1 is MNHEY, CDR2 SVGAGI, per germline. The germline V and J ends were trimmed by 1 base and 6 bases, with 12 bases remaining between them. This CDR3 contains 14 residues. CDR3 amino acids: CASSYYQVSDGYTF. In DNA, the CDR3 is TGTGCCAGCAGTTACTATCAGGTGTCGGATGGCTACACCTTC.

The rearrangement joins TRBV5-5 to TRBJ2-1, with D hard to call. In germline, CDR1 is SGHKS, CDR2 YYEKEE (reference sequence). V gave up 1 base and J gave up 0 bases, with 8 bases separating them. The CDR3 is made up of 15 amino acids. CDR3 in DNA: TGTGCCAGCAGCTTGAATTATATCTCCTACAATGAGCAGTTCTTC. Residues: CASSLNYISYNEQFF.

The chain employs TRBV5-1 and TRBJ1-2; 7 bases fit TRBD1. Germline V lookup: CDR1 SGHRS, CDR2 YFSETQ. This CDR3 has 18 residues. V dropped 1 base and J dropped 6; count of bases not matched to a gene: 18. In nucleotides, the CDR3 is TGCGCCAGCAGCTTGCGGTGGCGGGCAGGGGGTTCTAGGGATGGCTACACCTTC. It encodes CASSLRWRAGGSRDGYTF. The complete variable domain, with remaining parts taken from reference TRBV5-1 and TRBJ1-2, reads KAGVTQTPRYLIKTRGQQVTLSCSPISGHRSVSWYQQTPGQGLQFLFEYFSETQRNKGNFPGRFSGRQFSNSRSEMNVSTLELGDSALYLCASSLRWRAGGSRDGYTFGSGTRLTVV.

The chain couples TRBV20-1 to TRBJ1-5; the D gene is possibly TRBD1 (6 bases). Trimming shortened V by 3 bases and J by 3 bases, and 15 bases separated the two germline ends. The CDR3 totals 15 residues. The germline V gene has CDR1 DFQATT and CDR2 SNEGSKA (reference sequence). The CDR3 DNA reads as TGCAGTGCTAGTGGCCGGGACATCGACAATCAGCCCCAGCATTTT. Translated, it gives CSASGRDIDNQPQHF.

The chain couples TRBV29-1 to TRBJ2-2, with D perhaps matching TRBD2 (6 bases). Germline V gives CDR1 SQVTM, CDR2 ANQGSEA. The CDR3 totals 15 residues. Deletions cut 5 bases from V and 3 bases from J, with 16 bases between. CDR3 bases: TGCAGCGTTCCAGCGGGCAGGGTAGACACCGGGGAGCTGTTTTTT. This codes for CSVPAGRVDTGELFF.

The V call is TRBV21-1, the J call TRBJ2-7; the D call of TRBD1 is as the table states it, not checked on the DNA. TRBV21-1 is classified as a pseudogene. This CDR3 comprises 16 residues. Here the CDR3 DNA reads TGTGCCAGCAGCAAACCGGGACAGAACGATAACTACGAGCAGTACTTC. This translates into CASSKPGQNDNYEQYF.

The rearrangement uses TRBV19 and TRBJ2-3; 10 positions match TRBD1. V shed 5 bases, J shed 4 bases, and the junction held 6 bases outside the gene matches. The CDR3 contains 15 residues. CDR1 is LNHDA, CDR2 SQIVND, per germline (reference sequence). The CDR3: CASSGRQGASDTQYF. The DNA of the CDR3 is TGTGCCAGTAGTGGGAGACAGGGGGCTTCAGATACGCAGTATTTT. The variable domain in full, with the rest retrieved from reference TRBV19 and TRBJ2-3, is DGGITQSPKYLFRKEGQNVTLSCEQNLNHDAMYWYRQDPGQGLRLIYYSQIVNDFQKGDIAEGYSVSREKKESFPLTVTSAQKNPTAFYLCASSGRQGASDTQYFGPGTRLTVL.

The rearrangement uses TRBV4-2 and TRBJ2-7, with 11 bases lining up with TRBD2. Germline loops: CDR1 LGHNA, CDR2 YNFKEQ. CDR3 length: 16 residues. Trimming at V came to 0 bases and at J to 4 bases, leaving 5 bases not matched to a gene. The CDR3 protein is CASSQDRLAGNYEQYF. In DNA form, the CDR3 reads TGTGCCAGCAGCCAAGATAGACTAGCGGGAAATTACGAGCAGTACTTC.

Of note for this clone: At one end, the junction sequence differs from germline, possibly due to a read error. The chain is built from TRBV5-1 and TRBJ2-7; the D gene is possibly TRBD2 (5 bases). The germline V gene has CDR1 SGHRS and CDR2 YFSETQ. There are 15 residues in the CDR3. DNA of the CDR3: TGCGCCAGCAGCTTCGCCCCAAGTAGCGCCTACGGGCAGTACTTC. Its translation: CASSFAPSSAYGQYF.

In its sample, this clone ranks as medium-sized. The CDR3 here is CASSMRDRETQYF. CDR3 sequence (DNA): TGTGCCAGCAGCATGAGGGATAGGGAGACCCAGTACTTC. V and J are TRBV4-2 and TRBJ2-5; D is possibly TRBD2 (5 bases). With 5 bases removed from V and 5 bases from J, the gap between germline ends came to 12 bases. Germline V gives CDR1 LGHNA, CDR2 YNFKEQ. The length of the CDR3 is 13 residues.

The V and J genes are TRBV7-9 and TRBJ2-1, with D possibly matching TRBD2 (6 bases). Germline V gene sequence: CDR1 SEHNR, CDR2 FQNEAQ (reference sequence). Trimming removed 5 bases from V and 8 bases from J, with 19 bases in between. This CDR3 is built from 15 residues. For the CDR3, the DNA is TGTGCCAGCAGCCAGGGAGGCCCCTCCTGGTATGAGCAGTTCTTC. Translation: CASSQGGPSWYEQFF.

The chain employs TRBV15 and TRBJ2-5, with D perhaps matching TRBD2 (5 bases). The length of the CDR3 is 13 residues. The germline V gene has CDR1 LNHNV and CDR2 YYDKDF (reference sequence). Between the trimmed V and J ends, which lost 7 bases and 1 base, there was a span of 10 bases. CDR3 residues: CATTTRAQETQYF. CDR3 DNA sequence: TGTGCCACCACCACTAGGGCCCAAGAGACCCAGTACTTC.